There are a few counts of the clone carrying this T cell receptor (beta chain). Its cognate antigen is unknown. This entry belongs to a study of T cells after yellow fever vaccination. Whole-study findings and limits: A minor fraction of clonotypes spanned both CD4 and CD8 compartments. The secondary response was weaker but peaked faster, day 5 versus 15. Subsequent booster samples again held most clones from primary vaccination (96% CD4, approximately 85% CD8).

The authors made TCR cDNA by 5'RACE template switching, adding a universal primer site and UMIs. TCRdb reanalysed the 5' RACE reads using MiXCR and keeps one entry per CDR3 protein. Of 200,000 or so distinct CDR3 sequences in the sample, approximately 6.7% were seen once. The material was CD4+ T cells sorted from PBMCs, obtained on the day of the yellow fever booster vaccination. The TCR sequence derives from a young man who received the YFV17D yellow fever vaccine.

The CDR3 region is CASSSSDPAREQYF. DNA of the CDR3: TGTGCCAGCAGCTCATCGGACCCAGCGCGTGAGCAGTACTTC. The chain carries TRBV5-4 and TRBJ2-7, with D uncertain. The ends were cut back, 3 bases at V and 7 bases at J, with 17 bases in the middle. Germline V gene data show CDR1 as SGHNT and CDR2 as YYREEE (reference sequence). The CDR3 totals 14 residues. The full variable domain, with the rest looked up from reference TRBV5-4 and TRBJ2-7, is ETGVTQSPTHLIKTRGQQVTLRCSSQSGHNTVSWYQQALGQGPQFIFQYYREEENGRGNFPPRFSGLQFPNYSSELNVNALELDDSALYLCASSSSDPAREQYFGPGTRLTVT.